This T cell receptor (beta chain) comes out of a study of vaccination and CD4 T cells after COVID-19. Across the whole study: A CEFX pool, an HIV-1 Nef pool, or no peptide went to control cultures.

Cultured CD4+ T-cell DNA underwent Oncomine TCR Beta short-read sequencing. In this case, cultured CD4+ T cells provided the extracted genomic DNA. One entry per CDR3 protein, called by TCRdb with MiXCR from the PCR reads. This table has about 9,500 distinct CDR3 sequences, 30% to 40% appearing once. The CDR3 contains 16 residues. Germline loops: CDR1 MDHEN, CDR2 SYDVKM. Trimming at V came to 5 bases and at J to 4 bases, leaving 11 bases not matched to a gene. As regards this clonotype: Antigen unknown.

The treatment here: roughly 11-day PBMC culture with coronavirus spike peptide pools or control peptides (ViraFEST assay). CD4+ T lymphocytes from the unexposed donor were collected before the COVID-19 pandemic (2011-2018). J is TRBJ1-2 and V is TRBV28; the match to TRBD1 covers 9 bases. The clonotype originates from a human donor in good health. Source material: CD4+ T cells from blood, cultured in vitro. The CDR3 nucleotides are TGTGCCAGCAGTGTTCTAACAGGGGGCATAAGCTATGGCTACACCTTC. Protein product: CASSVLTGGISYGYTF.